This entry lists 30 T cell receptor delta chains sequenced from one sample in a study of γδ T cells in repeated Plasmodium falciparum infection. TCRdb redid clone calling on the multiplex PCR reads using CATT. The sample consists of around 50,000 delta-chain clones, roughly 1.5% of them appearing once. Vgamma9/Vdelta2+ and Vdelta2-negative gammadelta T cells were flow-sorted from PBMC for bulk sequencing. Sample: gamma-delta T cells from blood. The receptors were gathered from a pool of human donors (malaria-infected and uninfected, not separated).

This clone appeared a few times. The protein in TCRdb stems from a much larger clone and differs at residue 15 from this DNA's translation, likely a read error; here the protein is translated from the DNA. J is TRDJ1 and V is TRDV1; D may be TRDD2 (6 bases). Here the J gene came from matching the DNA to germline, since TCRdb omits it. This CDR3 contains 20 residues. Germline CDR1 TSWWSYY, CDR2 QGS. The CDR3 here is CALVEPPPFLFGHSTDKLIF. CDR3 coding DNA: TGTGCTCTTGTGGAACCCCCCCCTTTCCTATTCGGTCATTCCACTGATAAACTCATCTTT.

Points on this clone: TCRdb lists the protein of a much larger clone for this DNA, which differs at residue 14, so this is likely a read error; the protein given here is translated from the DNA itself. The V and J genes are TRDV2 and TRDJ3, with 10 bases matching TRDD3. Matching the DNA to germline supplied the J gene, which TCRdb does not give. In germline, CDR1 is GEAIGNYY, CDR2 EKD. This CDR3 contains 21 residues. The CDR3 spells CACDSSCTGGLVSRDTRQMFF. In DNA, the CDR3 is TGTGCCTGTGACTCGTCCTGTACTGGGGGATTGGTCTCCCGGGACACCCGACAGATGTTTTTC.

In its sample, this clone is medium-sized. This CDR3 is also generated by other DNA sequences in the sample. The DNA of the CDR3 is TGTGCTCTTGGGGAACAAGTCGGTTGGGGGTCATACTCATACACCGATAAACTCATCTTT. Residues: CALGEQVGWGSYSYTDKLIF. The chain uses TRDV1 and TRDJ1; D perhaps matches TRDD3 (6 bases). The CDR3 extends over 20 amino acids. CDR1 and CDR2 (germline): TSWWSYY, QGS. V was clipped by 1 base and J by 0 bases, with 24 bases between them.

This clone was seen a few times. The protein held in TCRdb is that of a much larger clone and does not match this DNA's translation at residue 3, likely because of a read error; the protein shown is translated from the DNA. The chain's CDR3 is CAYDTVGLLGEDTDKLIF. The CDR3 region has the DNA TGTGCCTATGACACCGTGGGCTTACTGGGGGAAGACACCGATAAACTCATCTTT. The chain is built from TRDV2 and TRDJ1; 9 bases align to TRDD3. The CDR3 runs to 18 residues. Germline-derived CDR1 and CDR2 are GEAIGNYY and EKD.

This clone occurred a few times. The chain uses TRDV1 and TRDJ1, with 10 bases fitting TRDD3. No J gene is reported in TCRdb; it was inferred here by comparing the DNA with germline. Trimming cost V 0 bases and J 0 bases; bases outside gene matches: 4. Germline assignment: CDR1 TSWWSYY and CDR2 QGS. The CDR3 length is 17 residues. CDR3 DNA: TGTGCTCTTGGGGAACTAACTGGGGGATGGTACACCGATAAACTCATCTTT. Its protein is CALGELTGGWYTDKLIF.

This clone was seen repeatedly, ten times or more. The chain is built from TRDV2 and TRDJ1; D not resolved. Because TCRdb records no J gene, it was assigned here through a match of the DNA to germline. V lost 1 base, J lost 1 base, and 15 bases lay in between. This CDR3 is built from 16 residues. Germline V lookup: CDR1 GEAIGNYY, CDR2 EKD. The CDR3 sequence is CACDTLLRRGTDKLIF. Here the CDR3 DNA reads TGTGCCTGTGACACTCTCTTACGGCGGGGCACCGATAAACTCATCTTT.

A few counts support this clone. This likely came from a read error, as a far larger clone is one base away. The sample contains more than one DNA sequence encoding this CDR3. The genes are TRDV1 and TRDJ1; 7 bases map to TRDD3. J lost 4 bases, V lost 2 bases, and 22 bases had no gene match. The CDR3 is 20 amino acids. CDR1 and CDR2 from the germline V gene are TSWWSYY and QGS. CDR3 DNA: TGTGCTCTTGGGGAATACAGGATGGGGGACGAAGTAACGCCCTTCGATAAACTCATCTTT. It encodes CALGEYRMGDEVTPFDKLIF.

Of note for this clone: The mismatch at residue 8 between this DNA's translation and the TCRdb protein of a much larger clone likely reflects a read error; the protein shown is translated from the DNA. J is TRDJ1 and V is TRDV1; a possible D gene is TRDD2 (6 bases). Matching the DNA to germline supplied the J gene, which TCRdb does not give. Germline V gene lookup returns CDR1 TSWWSYY and CDR2 QGS. This CDR3 comprises 17 residues. V was pared by 3 bases and J by 10 bases, with 27 bases between. CDR3 in DNA: TGTGCTCTTGGGGAGACTTCCTGCCTCCCGCAAGAAGGTGGACTCATCTTT. Translating it yields CALGETSCLPQEGGLIF.

Ten or more counts support this clone. This DNA translates differently at residue 10 from the TCRdb protein, which is that of a much larger clone; a read error is likely, and the protein shown is the DNA's own translation. V usage is TRDV1 and J usage is TRDJ1, with TRDD3 matching 8 bases. The CDR3 is 21 amino acids. CDR1 and CDR2 from the germline V gene are TSWWSYY and QGS. Germline trimming cut 1 base from V and 2 bases from J; bases unmatched to any gene: 21. The CDR3 region has the DNA TGTGCTCTTGGGGAACATATGGCGGCCCACTGGGGGGCCCGGTGGACCGATAAACTCATCTTT. Encoded protein: CALGEHMAAHWGARWTDKLIF.

This clone was detected ten times or more. The chain has TRDV1 and TRDJ1; a weak D match, TRDD2 (5 bases). This CDR3 comprises 19 residues. Germline loops: CDR1 TSWWSYY, CDR2 QGS. V was trimmed by 4 bases and J by 2 bases, leaving 26 bases between them. The CDR3 nucleotides read TGTGCTCTTGGGGCGCATCCTCCAGGAGGTTCCTGTGGGACCGATAAACTCATCTTT. The encoded protein is CALGAHPPGGSCGTDKLIF.

This clone was observed many times. This is likely an artifact of a read error, given a far larger clone one base away. The identical CDR3 is also encoded by other nucleotide sequences in the sample. V gene TRDV1 combines with J gene TRDJ1, with D hard to call. CDR3 length equals 14 residues. Trimming stripped 1 base from V and 8 bases from J, with 14 bases between. Germline CDR1 TSWWSYY, CDR2 QGS. The DNA for the CDR3 is TGTGCTCTTGGGGAACCGGATCCGTTGCTGAAACTCATCTTT. Translation: CALGEPDPLLKLIF.

In this sample, this clone turned up many times. This sequence joins TRDV2 and TRDJ1; TRDD3 aligns across 10 bases. Here the J gene came from matching the DNA to germline, since TCRdb omits it. The ends lost 6 bases at V and 3 bases at J; junction bases unmatched: 15. The CDR3 covers 17 residues. The V gene's germline CDR1 is GEAIGNYY and CDR2 EKD. In nucleotides, the CDR3 is TGTGCCTGTTTCGTACTGGGGGATTCCAGCGGTCCCGATAAACTCATCTTT. The encoded protein is CACFVLGDSSGPDKLIF.

Comments on this clone: The protein that TCRdb holds for this DNA derives from a much larger clone and differs from the translated DNA at residue 14, which likely indicates a read error; the protein shown here is translated from the DNA. The chain has TRDV1 and TRDJ1; D could derive from TRDD2 or TRDD3 (5 bases each). This CDR3 contains 19 residues. Trimming pared 0 bases from V and 5 bases from J, leaving 25 bases between. Germline-derived CDR1 and CDR2 are TSWWSYY and QGS. This CDR3 is CALGELRAYPGRKEDKLIF. The CDR3 coding sequence is TGTGCTCTTGGGGAACTCAGGGCCTACCCGGGGAGAAAGGAAGATAAACTCATCTTT.

Note on this clone: TCRdb attributes to this sequence the protein of a much larger clone, which differs from the DNA translation at residue 23; a read error is likely, and the protein displayed is translated from the DNA. The V gene is TRDV1, but the J gene lacks a call; TRDD3, the table's D call, lacks a check against the DNA. The CDR3 spans 25 residues. Germline loops: CDR1 TSWWSYY, CDR2 QGS. The CDR3 is CALGDSYREHHSGGRDIPYTDKFIF. CDR3 in DNA: TGTGCTCTTGGGGATTCTTACAGGGAGCACCATTCTGGGGGCCGCGACATCCCGTACACCGATAAATTCATCTTT.

For this clone: The protein given by TCRdb reflects a much larger clone and differs at residue 17 from this DNA's translation, likely from a read error; the protein shown is the DNA's translation. The chain is built from TRDV1 and TRDJ1; D could derive from TRDD2 or TRDD3 (5 bases each). The CDR3 spans 26 residues. V was clipped by 5 bases and J by 0 bases, with 46 bases between them. Germline CDR1 and CDR2: TSWWSYY and QGS. This CDR3 reads CALGPPTLGPTYDRRGSWIDTDKLIF. DNA for the CDR3: TGTGCTCTTGGGCCTCCCACCCTGGGCCCTACGTATGACCGGAGGGGTAGTTGGATCGACACCGATAAACTCATCTTT.

The sample holds many counts of this clone. At one end the junction does not follow the germline gene, possibly because of a read error. Different DNA sequences within this sample yield the same CDR3. V and J are TRDV1 and TRDJ1; tentative D call: TRDD3 (5 bases). This CDR3 has 19 amino acids. The germline V gene encodes CDR1 TSWWSYY and CDR2 QGS. CDR3 amino acids: CAFGEPMLPLEVDADKLIF. The CDR3 DNA sequence: TGTGCTTTTGGGGAACCTATGCTCCCCCTGGAGGTCGACGCCGATAAACTCATCTTT.

Worth noting for this clone: The amino acid sequence in TCRdb belongs to a much larger clone and departs from this DNA's translation at residue 7, likely a sequencing read error; the sequence shown is translated from the DNA. This chain links TRDV1 with TRDJ1, with 9 nucleotides matching TRDD3. TCRdb lists no J gene, so it was determined here by aligning the DNA to germline. The CDR3 is 21 amino acids. Germline-derived CDR1 and CDR2 are TSWWSYY and QGS. Trimming took 5 bases from V and 10 from J; bases not matched to a gene: 32. CDR3 amino acids: CALGLPSLPAGLGDRNRGLIF. DNA of the CDR3: TGTGCTCTTGGGCTCCCGTCCCTACCGGCAGGTCTGGGGGATCGCAATCGGGGACTCATCTTT.

Concerning this clone: The TCRdb record carries a much larger clone's protein, which differs from this DNA's translation at residue 3; a read error is the likely cause, and the protein listed here is the DNA translation. The V gene is TRDV1, the J gene TRDJ1, with D possibly being TRDD3 (6 bases). The J gene is not listed in TCRdb, so it was assigned here from a DNA match to germline. The CDR3 runs to 17 residues. CDR1 TSWWSYY and CDR2 QGS come from the germline V gene. The CDR3 loop reads CAPGEYEGSLNTDKLIF. In DNA form, the CDR3 reads TGTGCTCCTGGGGAATATGAGGGGTCCCTAAACACCGATAAACTCATCTTT.

This clone was counted between two and nine times. The protein held in TCRdb is that of a much larger clone and does not match this DNA's translation at residue 17, likely because of a read error; the protein shown is translated from the DNA. CDR3: CALGVPTATEGIGRTKPIF. The DNA for the CDR3 is TGTGCTCTTGGGGTCCCCACCGCTACGGAAGGGATAGGGAGAACTAAACCCATCTTT. This chain uses TRDV1 with TRDJ1; D may be TRDD3 (6 bases). The CDR3 extends over 19 amino acids. Germline assignment: CDR1 TSWWSYY and CDR2 QGS.

This clone has more than one count but fewer than ten. One base separates it from a far larger clone, so it is likely a read error. The same CDR3 can be traced to other DNA sequences in this sample. The CDR3 DNA follows: TGTGCCTGTGATCTACTAGGGGGGCCGGTGTCGGAACTCATCTTT. Its protein is CACDLLGGPVSELIF. The genes are TRDV2 and TRDJ1, with a weak D call TRDD3 (5 bases). TCRdb records no J gene; here it was assigned by comparing the DNA to germline. Germline V gives CDR1 GEAIGNYY, CDR2 EKD. There are 15 residues in the CDR3. V shed 4 bases and J shed 9 bases, with 23 bases lying between them.

A few counts support this clone. The amino acid sequence in TCRdb belongs to a much larger clone and departs from this DNA's translation at residue 8, likely a sequencing read error; the sequence shown is translated from the DNA. The chain joins TRDV1 to TRDJ1; TRDD3 matches 11 bases. TCRdb does not report a J gene; here it was assigned by matching the DNA to germline references. CDR1 is TSWWSYY, CDR2 QGS, per germline. The J segment lost 1 base and the V segment lost 0 bases, leaving 22 bases of the junction unmatched. The CDR3 consists of 23 residues. The DNA of the CDR3 is TGTGCTCTTGGGGAACTTCAACCTCCTTCCTACTGGCTGGGGGATACTTCCACCGATAAACTCATCTTT. The encoded protein is CALGELQPPSYWLGDTSTDKLIF.

This clone was seen a handful of times. The protein that TCRdb holds for this DNA derives from a much larger clone and differs from the translated DNA at residue 13, which likely indicates a read error; the protein shown here is translated from the DNA. This chain links TRDV1 with TRDJ1; the match to TRDD3 covers 7 bases. The J gene was missing in TCRdb and was found by matching the end of the DNA to germline. The CDR3 length is 21 residues. The germline V gene encodes CDR1 TSWWSYY and CDR2 QGS. V shed 2 bases, J shed 4 bases, and the junction held 25 bases outside the gene matches. The CDR3 bases are TGTGCTCTTGGGGAAACTCTAGCTCTGGGGGCCTCACCCCATACCGGCGATAAACTCATCTTT. It encodes CALGETLALGASPHTGDKLIF.

This clone was recorded a few times. This likely stems from a read error, as it lies one base from a far larger clone. Other nucleotide sequences in the sample specify the same CDR3. V gene TRDV2 combines with J gene TRDJ1, with TRDD3 matching over 13 bases. In the absence of a J gene in TCRdb, the DNA was matched to germline to assign it here. Germline V lookup: CDR1 GEAIGNYY, CDR2 EKD. The CDR3 is 22 amino acids. CDR3 coding DNA: TGCGCCTGGCTATTTCTTTGCTCTCGGACTGGGGGATACGGAGTATGCACCGATAAACTCATCTTT. Protein: CAWLFLCSRTGGYGVCTDKLIF.

This clone has just a few counts. The TCRdb protein comes from a much larger clone and disagrees with this DNA's translation at residue 12, likely due to a read error; the protein given here is derived from the DNA. This chain joins TRDV1 and TRDJ1; 13 bases align to TRDD3. The V gene's germline CDR1 is TSWWSYY and CDR2 QGS. CDR3 length equals 17 residues. The ends lost 9 bases at V and 4 bases at J; junction bases unmatched: 14. CDR3 in DNA: TGTGCTCTCGGGACTTCCTACTGGGGGATACGGGGCGATAAACTCATCTTT. It codes for CALGTSYWGIRGDKLIF.

On this clone: TCRdb shows a much larger clone's protein in place of this DNA's translation, and the two differ at residue 4, likely through a read error; the protein shown is translated from the DNA. The CDR3 reads CALEVLPIQGIRSTDKLIF. CDR3 coding DNA: TGTGCTCTTGAGGTATTACCCATCCAGGGGATACGGAGTACCGATAAACTCATCTTT. The chain employs TRDV1 and TRDJ1; 9 positions match TRDD3. Matching the DNA to germline supplied the J gene, which TCRdb does not give. CDR3 length: 19 amino acids. From germline, CDR1 is TSWWSYY and CDR2 QGS. J was trimmed by 2 bases and V by 7 bases; bases with no gene match: 20.

There are many counts of this clone. The protein given by TCRdb reflects a much larger clone and differs at residue 3 from this DNA's translation, likely from a read error; the protein shown is the DNA's translation. The J gene is TRDJ1, the V gene TRDV1; perhaps TRDD3 as D (6 bases). As TCRdb names no J gene, one was assigned here on the basis of a DNA match to germline. Germline V lookup: CDR1 TSWWSYY, CDR2 QGS. The CDR3 runs 16 residues. In nucleotides, the CDR3 is TGTGCTCCTGGGGAAAGGTGGTCCTCGTACACCGATAAACTCATCTTT. It is translated as CAPGERWSSYTDKLIF.

This clone occurred a few times. This DNA's translation differs at residue 12 from TCRdb's protein, which comes from a much larger clone; a read error is likely, and the protein shown is translated from the DNA. Other nucleotide sequences in the sample specify the same CDR3. The genes are TRDV1 and TRDJ1; 8 bases fit TRDD3. The CDR3 covers 16 residues. CDR1 is TSWWSYY and CDR2 is QGS in the germline V gene. Germline trimming cut 2 bases from V and 10 bases from J; bases unmatched to any gene: 15. CDR3 amino acids: CALGELALLGDKRLIF. In nucleotides, the CDR3 is TGTGCTCTTGGGGAATTGGCATTGCTGGGGGACAAAAGACTCATCTTT.

A note on this clone: A far larger clone is off by one base, so a read error is likely. Within the sample, other DNA sequences also encode this same CDR3. The chain has TRDV1 and TRDJ1; the match to TRDD3 covers 10 bases. Because TCRdb records no J gene, it was assigned here through a match of the DNA to germline. The CDR3 is made up of 20 amino acids. Germline CDR1 TSWWSYY, CDR2 QGS. Trimming took 1 base from V and 4 from J; bases not matched to a gene: 18. DNA for the CDR3: TGTGCTCTTGGGGAACCGCTTCGATGGTACTGGGGGATGCGGAACGATAAACTCATCTTT. Its translation is CALGEPLRWYWGMRNDKLIF.

This clone was picked up many times. This rearrangement joins TRDV2 to TRDJ4; TRDD3 might be the D (5 bases). The J gene was missing in TCRdb and was found by matching the end of the DNA to germline. Germline V gene lookup returns CDR1 GEAIGNYY and CDR2 EKD. The CDR3 is 20 residues long. Trimming cost V 1 base and J 6 bases, with 35 bases left between them. CDR3 nucleotides: TGTGCCTGTGACACGGTTCGTCAGTCTGTAGGTGGGGACTCCCCGAAGGCCCTGATCTTT. Translation: CACDTVRQSVGGDSPKALIF.

A remark on this clone: A much larger clone lies one base from this, so it may be a read error. This chain uses TRDV1 with TRDJ1; tentatively, D is TRDD3 (5 bases). The J gene, missing from TCRdb, was assigned here through DNA to germline matching. Germline assignment: CDR1 TSWWSYY and CDR2 QGS. This CDR3 is 17 amino acids long. As DNA, the CDR3 is TGTGCCCTTGGGGAACTGAACCTAGAGCACCTCGTTGGTAAACTCATCTTT. This translates into CALGELNLEHLVGKLIF.